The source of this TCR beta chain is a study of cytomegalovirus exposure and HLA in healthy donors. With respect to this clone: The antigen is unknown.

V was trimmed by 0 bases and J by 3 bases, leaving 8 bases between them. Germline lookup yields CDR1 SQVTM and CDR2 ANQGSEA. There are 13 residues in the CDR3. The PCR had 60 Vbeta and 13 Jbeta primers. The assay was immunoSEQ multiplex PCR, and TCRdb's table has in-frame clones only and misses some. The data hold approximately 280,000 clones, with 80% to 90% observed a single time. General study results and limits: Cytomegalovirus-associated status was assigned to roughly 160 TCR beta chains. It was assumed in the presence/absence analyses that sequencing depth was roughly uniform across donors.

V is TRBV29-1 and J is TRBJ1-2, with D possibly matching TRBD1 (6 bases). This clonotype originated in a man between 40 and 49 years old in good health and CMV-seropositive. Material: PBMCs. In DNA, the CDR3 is TGCAGCGTTGAAGAGTCAGGGGACTATGGCTACACCTTC. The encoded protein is CSVEESGDYGYTF.